The 30 T cell receptor beta chains below come from one sample, sequenced in a study of blood T cell repertoires in COVID-19. This table comes from immunoSEQ multiplex PCR, and its TCRdb copy is limited to in-frame clones, with some not included. This sample has roughly 76,000 clones, with approximately 90% found just once. Material: peripheral blood. These receptors all stem from a man aged 25-45 years with acute or convalescent COVID-19.

This clone was found a few times. The chain couples TRBV14 to TRBJ1-6; the D is unclear. V shed 0 bases and J shed 8 bases, with 2 bases lying between them. Germline lookup yields CDR1 SGHDN and CDR2 FVKESK. CDR3 length equals 12 residues. CDR3 DNA sequence: TGTGCCAGCAGCCAAGACTATTCACCCCTCCACTTT. This sequence encodes CASSQDYSPLHF.

The rearrangement uses TRBV2 and TRBJ2-5, with D maybe TRBD2 (7 bases). Germline CDR1 reads SNHLY; CDR2 reads FYNNEI. This CDR3 has 16 amino acids. The germline V and J ends were trimmed by 7 bases and 5 bases, with 23 bases remaining between them. CDR3 sequence reads: CASTSGAGAPQETQYF. CDR3 DNA sequence: TGTGCCAGCACCTCGGGGGCGGGAGCACCCCAGGAGACCCAGTACTTC.

This clone was seen a single time. V usage is TRBV5-4 and J usage is TRBJ2-3; D remains unclear. There are 15 residues in the CDR3. Trimming removed 2 bases at V and 1 base at J, with 11 bases between. From germline, CDR1 is SGHNT and CDR2 YYREEE (reference sequence). CDR3 protein: CASSFNGGGTDTQYF. Here the CDR3 DNA reads TGTGCCAGCAGCTTTAATGGCGGCGGCACAGATACGCAGTATTTT.

The rearrangement joins TRBV10-1 to TRBJ2-1, with TRBD2 matching over 8 bases. Losses at the gene ends were 4 bases for V and 8 bases for J; bases not matched to a gene: 7. The CDR3 extends over 14 amino acids. Germline V gives CDR1 WNHNN, CDR2 SYGVQD (reference sequence). This CDR3 is CASSGGGRNDEQFF. CDR3 bases: TGCGCCAGCAGTGGAGGCGGGAGGAATGATGAGCAGTTCTTC.

The rearrangement uses TRBV6-5 and TRBJ2-2; 9 bases match TRBD2. V lost 3 bases, J lost 3 bases, and 2 bases stayed unmatched. Germline CDR1 and CDR2: MNHEY and SVGAGI. The CDR3 sequence is 15 residues long. Written as DNA, the CDR3 is TGTGCCAGCAGTTATAGCGGGAGATACACCGGGGAGCTGTTTTTT. It encodes CASSYSGRYTGELFF.

V gene TRBV11-3 combines with J gene TRBJ2-3; D remains unclear. The V gene lost 3 bases and the J gene lost 1 base, with 5 bases spanning the gap. CDR3 length: 13 residues. Germline V lookup: CDR1 SGHNT, CDR2 YENEEA. The CDR3: CASSFSGTDTQYF. The CDR3 bases are TGTGCCAGCAGCTTTAGTGGCACAGATACGCAGTATTTT. Complete variable domain (other parts from reference TRBV11-3 and TRBJ2-3): EAGVVQSPRYKIIEKKQPVAFWCNPISGHNTLYWYLQNLGQGPELLIRYENEEAVDDSQLPKDRFSAERLKGVDSTLKIQPAELGDSAVYLCASSFSGTDTQYFGPGTRLTVL.

The V and J genes are TRBV4-2 and TRBJ2-5; 7 bases agree with TRBD2. The CDR3 runs 12 residues. V lost 4 bases to trimming and J lost 4 bases; unmatched junction nucleotides: 0. The germline gives CDR1 LGHNA, CDR2 YNFKEQ. The CDR3 DNA sequence: TGTGCCAGCAGCCGGGGGGGAGAGACCCAGTACTTC. It encodes CASSRGGETQYF.

The genes are TRBV2 and TRBJ2-7; possibly TRBD2 for D (6 bases). The length of the CDR3 is 14 residues. V was cut by 1 base and J by 6 bases, with 13 bases left in between. The germline CDR1 and CDR2 sequences are SNHLY and FYNNEI. CDR3 DNA sequence: TGTGCCAGCAGTGAAGAGTTAGCTAGCGTCGAGCAGTACTTC. As protein: CASSEELASVEQYF. The full variable domain, in which reference TRBV2 and TRBJ2-7 provide the parts outside the CDR3, is EPEVTQTPSHQVTQMGQEVILRCVPISNHLYFYWYRQILGQKVEFLVSFYNNEISEKSEIFDDQFSVERPDGSNFTLKIRSTKLEDSAMYFCASSEELASVEQYFGPGTRLTVT.

V gene TRBV6-5 combines with J gene TRBJ2-7; D may be TRBD2 (6 bases). This CDR3 comprises 15 residues. V lost 0 bases and J lost 0, with 9 bases in between. CDR1 is MNHEY, CDR2 SVGAGI, per germline. This CDR3 reads CASSYSDGSSYEQYF. Here the CDR3 DNA reads TGTGCCAGCAGTTACTCAGACGGGAGCTCCTACGAGCAGTACTTC.

The chain employs TRBV12-3 or TRBV12-4 and TRBJ1-4, with D uncertain. V lost 1 base, J lost 13 bases, and 10 bases lay in between. This CDR3 spans 12 amino acids. CDR3 sequence: CASSLGAAALFF. The CDR3 DNA follows: TGTGCCAGCAGTTTAGGGGCAGCCGCACTGTTTTTT.

The chain joins TRBV7-6 to TRBJ1-5; D is unclear. Germline CDR1 is SGHVS and CDR2 is FNYEAQ. The CDR3 runs 13 residues. Trimming cost V 1 base and J 6 bases, with 7 bases left between them. DNA of the CDR3: TGTGCCAGCAGCTTAGAGGAGGGTCAGCCCCAGCATTTT. This encodes CASSLEEGQPQHF.

The rearrangement uses TRBV6-5 and TRBJ2-1; D is perhaps TRBD2 (5 bases). Trimming stripped 8 bases from V and 4 bases from J, with 9 bases between. Germline V CDR1 and CDR2: MNHEY, SVGAGI. The CDR3 consists of 12 residues. For the CDR3, the DNA is TGTGCCAGCGGGAGACTATACAATGAGCAGTTCTTC. Protein sequence: CASGRLYNEQFF.

This clone was seen once. V is TRBV6-2 or TRBV6-3 and J is TRBJ2-1; D unclear. This CDR3 region has 12 residues. Germline V CDR1 and CDR2: MNHEY, SVGEGT. V was shortened by 3 bases and J by 5 bases, with 5 bases between the two germline ends. CDR3 sequence reads: CASSYVDNEQFF. As DNA, the CDR3 is TGTGCCAGCAGTTATGTCGACAATGAGCAGTTCTTC.

V usage is TRBV19 and J usage is TRBJ2-1, with 12 bases that match TRBD2. The CDR3 is made up of 16 amino acids. In germline, CDR1 is LNHDA, CDR2 SQIVND (reference sequence). J gave up 6 bases and V 5 bases, and 8 bases lay outside the gene matches. CDR3 protein: CASSVTWTSGVNEQFF. The CDR3 DNA sequence: TGTGCCAGTAGTGTCACCTGGACTAGCGGGGTCAATGAGCAGTTCTTC.

V gene TRBV24-1 combines with J gene TRBJ2-5; 9 bases are shared with TRBD1. Unmatched junction bases numbered 13, after V lost 11 bases and J lost 4 bases. CDR3 size: 15 residues. The V gene's germline CDR1 is KGHDR and CDR2 SFDVKD. CDR3 loop: CAIEPSGTGRETQYF. The CDR3 DNA reads TGTGCCATCGAGCCGTCTGGGACAGGGAGAGAGACCCAGTACTTC.

A single count supports this clone. This chain links TRBV3-1 (or the pseudogene TRBV3-2) with TRBJ2-1, with 10 positions matching TRBD2. The V gene's germline CDR1 is LGHDT and CDR2 YNNKEL (reference sequence). The trim removed 4 bases at V and 7 bases at J, leaving 13 bases unmatched. The CDR3 has 17 residues. CDR3 loop: CASSPSPLAGVKNEQFF. CDR3 nucleotide sequence: TGTGCCAGCAGCCCCTCTCCGCTAGCGGGAGTGAAAAATGAGCAGTTCTTC.

CDR3 protein: CASPWREGDEQYF. The CDR3 DNA reads TGTGCCAGCCCTTGGCGGGAGGGAGACGAGCAGTACTTC. The rearrangement uses TRBV28 and TRBJ2-7, with 9 bases matching TRBD2. In germline, CDR1 is MDHEN, CDR2 SYDVKM. This CDR3 is built from 13 residues. Trimming cost V 8 bases and J 5 bases; bases outside gene matches: 7. The whole variable domain, filled in from reference TRBV28 and TRBJ2-7, reads DVKVTQSSRYLVKRTGEKVFLECVQDMDHENMFWYRQDPGLGLRLIYFSYDVKMKEKGDIPEGYSVSREKKERFSLILESASTNQTSMYLCASPWREGDEQYFGPGTRLTVT.

The chain links TRBV7-2 to TRBJ2-1; D not resolved. The CDR3 is made up of 13 amino acids. V gave up 1 base and J gave up 4 bases, with 5 bases separating them. Per germline, CDR1 SGHTA and CDR2 FQGNSA. CDR3 DNA sequence: TGTGCCAGCAGCTTAGAACGGTACAATGAGCAGTTCTTC. It specifies CASSLERYNEQFF.

This chain joins TRBV30 and TRBJ1-1; 7 nucleotides agree with TRBD1. The CDR3 totals 13 residues. V trimming: 4 bases; J trimming: 2 bases; junction bases outside the gene matches: 4. Per germline, CDR1 GTSNPN and CDR2 SVGIG (reference sequence). CDR3 residues: CAWNRDSNTEAFF. The CDR3 nucleotides are TGTGCCTGGAACCGGGACAGCAACACTGAAGCTTTCTTT.

This clone has more than one count but fewer than ten. This chain links TRBV28 with TRBJ2-6; maybe TRBD1 (6 bases). V was clipped by 3 bases and J by 6 bases, with 21 bases between them. CDR3 length equals 18 residues. Germline CDR1 MDHEN, CDR2 SYDVKM. The CDR3 spells CASSFPPGAFRKANVLTF. DNA of the CDR3: TGTGCCAGCAGTTTCCCGCCAGGGGCTTTTCGAAAGGCCAACGTCCTGACTTTC.

This clone was observed a single time. The gene calls are TRBV30 and TRBJ1-1, with 11 bases identical to TRBD1. The J segment lost 4 bases and the V segment lost 4 bases, leaving 11 bases of the junction unmatched. Germline loops: CDR1 GTSNPN, CDR2 SVGIG (reference sequence). This CDR3 has 16 amino acids. CDR3 nucleotide sequence: TGTGCCTGGAATGATCGGACAGGGGGCGGGATCACTGAAGCTTTCTTT. Amino acid sequence: CAWNDRTGGGITEAFF.

V and J are TRBV18 and TRBJ2-1, with 15 positions matching TRBD2. J was trimmed by 7 bases and V by 0 bases; bases with no gene match: 10. The germline V gene encodes CDR1 KGHSH and CDR2 LQKENI. CDR3 length: 19 amino acids. The CDR3 nucleotides read TGTGCCAGCTCACCACCCTCGGGACTAGCGGGAGGTCCCAGGAATGAGCAGTTCTTC. It translates to CASSPPSGLAGGPRNEQFF.

In this sample, this clone turned up a few times. Other DNA sequences in the same sample also yield this CDR3. The J gene is TRBJ1-2, the V gene TRBV2, with D tentatively TRBD1 (6 bases). Trimming shortened V by 6 bases and J by 6 bases, and 11 bases separated the two germline ends. The CDR3 spans 12 residues. Germline CDR1 and CDR2: SNHLY and FYNNEI. The CDR3 DNA reads TGTGCCAGCAGCCTACAGGGAAATGGCTACACCTTC. Its translation is CASSLQGNGYTF.

This chain joins TRBV18 and TRBJ1-2, with 8 bases lining up with TRBD1. Germline V gives CDR1 KGHSH, CDR2 LQKENI. This CDR3 region has 17 residues. Unmatched junction bases numbered 14, after V lost 2 bases and J lost 6 bases. In nucleotides, the CDR3 is TGTGCCAGCTCACCAAGGCAGGGGGCGCTTAGAGGCGATGGCTACACCTTC. Its translation is CASSPRQGALRGDGYTF.

This clone was detected only once. This chain joins TRBV29-1 and TRBJ2-1, with TRBD1 matching over 9 bases. The germline gives CDR1 SQVTM, CDR2 ANQGSEA. The CDR3 runs 14 residues. V gave up 6 bases and J gave up 4 bases; unmatched junction bases: 7. The CDR3 loop is CSVRDRARYNEQFF. Here the CDR3 DNA reads TGCAGCGTCAGGGACAGGGCACGTTACAATGAGCAGTTCTTC.

This clone occurred a few times. Other DNA sequences within the sample encode an identical CDR3. The J gene is TRBJ1-1, the V gene TRBV9; D possibly corresponds to TRBD1 (5 bases). V lost 4 bases and J 1 base, leaving 11 bases between the germline ends. The CDR3 has 14 residues. Germline V lookup: CDR1 SGDLS, CDR2 YYNGEE. CDR3 protein: CASSPQVGNTEAFF. The CDR3 DNA reads as TGTGCCAGCAGCCCACAGGTGGGGAACACTGAAGCTTTCTTT.

This clone was observed a single time. The CDR3 loop is CSASKGVAGAAGELFF. The CDR3, as DNA: TGCAGTGCTAGTAAGGGCGTCGCAGGGGCGGCGGGGGAGCTGTTTTTT. The chain carries TRBV20-1 and TRBJ2-2, with a tentative D call TRBD1 (6 bases). This CDR3 spans 16 amino acids. Germline CDR1 is DFQATT and CDR2 is SNEGSKA (reference sequence). Trimming left V 3 bases short and J 8 bases short, with 22 bases between.

J is TRBJ2-2 and V is TRBV7-2; 11 bases fit TRBD2. The V gene's germline CDR1 is SGHTA and CDR2 FQGNSA. This CDR3 region has 15 residues. Trimming took 0 bases from V and 6 from J; bases not matched to a gene: 0. The CDR3 DNA reads TGTGCCAGCAGCTTAGCTAGCGGGAGGGCCGGGGAGCTGTTTTTT. It yields the protein CASSLASGRAGELFF.

This sequence joins TRBV23-1 and TRBJ2-7; a weak D match, TRBD1 (6 bases). TRBV23-1 counts as an open reading frame of uncertain function. Trimming pared 5 bases from V and 6 bases from J, leaving 20 bases between. The CDR3 consists of 15 residues. The CDR3 coding sequence is TGCGCCAGCAGTTCCCGGACAGTCTCGTCTTTCGAGCAGTACTTC. Translation gives CASSSRTVSSFEQYF.

The CDR3 DNA is TGTGCCAGCAGTTACTCGCGGACAGGGGGTTATAGCAATCAGCCCCAGCATTTT. The encoded protein is CASSYSRTGGYSNQPQHF. The genes are TRBV6-2 or TRBV6-3 and TRBJ1-5, with 10 bases identical to TRBD1. CDR3 size: 18 residues. Germline V gene data show CDR1 as MNHEY and CDR2 as SVGEGT. V lost 0 bases, J lost 0 bases, and 5 bases stayed unmatched.